This T cell receptor (beta chain) came from a study of cytomegalovirus exposure and HLA in healthy donors. General observations from the study: Among TCR beta chains, those listed as cytomegalovirus-associated numbered some 160.

On this clone itself: Its specificity is unknown. Germline is not matched at one junction end, which may reflect a read error.

With 60 Vbeta and 13 Jbeta primers, the PCR was carried out. Some clones are missing from TCRdb's copy, which holds only in-frame ones; the method was immunoSEQ multiplex PCR. The sample carries under 150,000 clones, about 86% recorded once. The CDR3 length is 12 residues. Germline assignment: CDR1 SGHRS and CDR2 YFSETQ. The receptor was derived from a young man in good health and CMV-seronegative. Material for sequencing was PBMCs. The J gene is TRBJ2-7, the V gene TRBV5-1; a weak D match, TRBD1 (5 bases). Written as DNA, the CDR3 is TGCGCCAGCAGTTTGGACAACTACGAGCAGTACTTC. Its protein is CASSLDNYEQYF.